This T cell receptor (beta chain) was recorded in a study of siplizumab effects on memory and regulatory T cells (dated by TCRdb to between 2019 and 2020). About the study as a whole: The effect of the anti-CD2 antibody siplizumab on alloreactive T-cell subsets was examined in allogeneic mixed lymphocyte reactions constructed from human PBMCs.

Sorted unstimulated T cells and proliferating T cells recovered from mixed lymphocyte reactions were subjected to TCRbeta CDR3 sequencing. Fresh whole blood from around 11 HLA-typed healthy donors was used to isolate PBMCs. About this clone itself: Its antigen remains unidentified. Per-base qualities were not stored, and no clone one base away is much larger.

Library preparation used the immunoSEQ multiplex PCR assay. Some 1.1 x 10^5 TCR templates per sample were assayed by the deep sequencing platform. Genomic DNA extracted from sorted T cells was used for TCRbeta CDR3 sequencing. As for the authors' bioinformatics: The R programming language was used for clonal analysis of the TCRbeta CDR3 data. Alloreactive CD4+ and CD8+ clones were defined by comparing unstimulated samples with post-reaction CFSE-low samples. Regulatory or non-regulatory origin was assigned to alloreactive CD4+ clones by matching of sequences to sorted unstimulated Treg and non-Treg repertoires. Entries here come from immuneACCESS through TCRdb and include only in-frame sequences with V and J called. Some clones fail to appear in such tables; in the studies checked, an unresolved V gene covers under half of the shortfall, and the cause of the remainder is unknown. From that table come the V and J calls and clone size; the DNA was used to work out D and trimming. The sample table lists over 65,000 clones, roughly 93% of them with a count of one. About 5% of the sample is taken by the ten largest.

V was cut back by 3 bases and J by 2 bases, leaving a gap of 9 bases between them. The CDR3, cysteine through phenylalanine, is 14 amino acids long. Just the 42-base CDR3 DNA is kept, in frame starting at base 1. Sequences MDHEN (CDR1) and SYDVKM (CDR2) are obtained from the germline V gene. Results the study describes overall, beyond this receptor: Because sequences at frequencies below about 10^-5 were poorly captured, only a minor fraction of alloreactive clones could be mapped back to unstimulated subsets. Among mappable alloreactive CD4+ clones, the Treg-derived fraction averaged around 63% with siplizumab versus around 25% in control reactions. Roughly 75-95% of proliferating CD4+ or CD8+ clones could not be assigned a naive or memory phenotype. The cumulative frequency of alloreactive sequences traceable to unstimulated CD4+ memory T cells was significantly reduced by siplizumab. Greater diversity appeared to be present in unstimulated naive T cells than in memory T cells, and a substantial contribution to the alloresponse seemed to be made by naive cells. Whether proliferating Tregs from siplizumab cultures were suppressive was not functionally confirmed.

The source is a human donor in good health. The rearranged segments are TRBV28 and TRBJ2-3; the D gene remains uncertain. Input material: CD8+ T cells sorted from blood. The encoded CDR3 is CASSFGQITDTQYF. The base sequence is TGTGCCAGCAGTTTCGGCCAGATCACAGATACGCAGTATTTT.